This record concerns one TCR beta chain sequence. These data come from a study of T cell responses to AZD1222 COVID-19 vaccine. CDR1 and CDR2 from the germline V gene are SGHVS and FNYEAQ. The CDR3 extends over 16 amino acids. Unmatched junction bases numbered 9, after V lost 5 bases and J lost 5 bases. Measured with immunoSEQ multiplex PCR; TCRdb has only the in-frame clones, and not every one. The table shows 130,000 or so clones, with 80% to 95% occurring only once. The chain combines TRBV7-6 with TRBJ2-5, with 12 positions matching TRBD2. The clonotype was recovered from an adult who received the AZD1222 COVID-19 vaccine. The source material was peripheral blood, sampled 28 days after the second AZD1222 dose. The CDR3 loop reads CASSPAGTSGHETQYF. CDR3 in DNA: TGTGCCAGCAGCCCAGCCGGGACTAGCGGGCATGAGACCCAGTACTTC.